Reported below is one TCR beta chain. Its specificity is not known. For about nine days, 85,000 to 100,000 sorted CD4+ cells grew with T cell-depleted PBMCs and CEF. CEF-cultured naive and memory CD4+ T cell DNA got survey-level sequencing. Repertoires were generated with immunoSEQ multiplex PCR, while TCRdb's copy carries only in-frame clones and drops some. This table holds some 40,000 clones, around four fifths found once. This sample stems from a study of CD4 T cells in relation to SARS-CoV-2 and coronaviruses. Study-wide background: The restricting HLA molecule for shared crossreactive spike epitopes was mapped. General study points: The assay detects memory recall responses, not culture-primed primary responses.

The CDR3 is 15 residues long. Looked up from germline, CDR1 is KGHSH and CDR2 is LQKENI. The V and J ends lost 3 bases and 6 bases, in that order; junction bases with no gene match: 8. This TCR derives from an adult with COVID-19. The gene calls are TRBV18 and TRBJ2-7; 10 nucleotides line up with TRBD2. The sample consisted of memory CD4+ T cells from PBMCs, cultured in vitro. Here the CDR3 DNA reads TGTGCCAGCTCACCGACTAGCGGGTCCGTCGGCGAGCAGTACTTC. Amino acid sequence: CASSPTSGSVGEQYF.